This T cell receptor (beta chain) was sequenced in a study of T cell responses to AZD1222 COVID-19 vaccine. Whole-study context: The analysis combined second doses at about 4 or about 12 weeks. Study conclusions and caveats: Reportedly, nearly half of unique spike TCRs recognized epitopes outside B.1.351/B.1.1.7 mutations.

Trimming cost V 3 bases and J 10 bases, with 15 bases left between them. The germline gives CDR1 SNHLY, CDR2 FYNNEI. The CDR3 has 13 residues. Method: immunoSEQ multiplex PCR; TCRdb's copy keeps in-frame clones and lacks some. The sample includes around 200,000 clones, about 91% seen only once; the top ten take around 0.5%. As for this clone: The antigen is undetermined.

The TCR sequence derives from an adult in good health. The rearrangement uses TRBV2 and TRBJ1-1, with a tentative D call TRBD1 (5 bases). The source material was peripheral blood, sampled on day 0 of AZD1222 vaccination. The CDR3 DNA is TGTGCCAGCAGTGACAACCGGGACTTGGGAGCTTTCTTT. It encodes CASSDNRDLGAFF.